Only a few counts were recorded for the clone carrying this T cell receptor beta chain. Per germline, CDR1 MDHEN and CDR2 SYDVKM. The CDR3 spans 13 residues. V lost 2 bases to trimming and J lost 8 bases, with 9 bases between them. The data derive from a study of cytomegalovirus exposure and HLA in healthy donors. 13 Jbeta primers and 60 Vbeta primers were used for the PCR. The protocol was immunoSEQ multiplex PCR, while the TCRdb copy is restricted to in-frame clones and leaves out a portion. The sample lists more than 110,000 clones; more than 75% were seen once. The chain combines TRBV28 with TRBJ1-4, with a tentative D call TRBD1 (6 bases). The source material was PBMCs. The TCR originated in a man aged 18 to 29 in good health and CMV-seronegative. The CDR3 loop is CASSLQGKEKLFF. In nucleotides, the CDR3 is TGTGCCAGCAGTTTACAGGGGAAGGAAAAACTGTTTTTT.